This T cell receptor beta chain stems from a study of cytomegalovirus exposure and HLA in healthy donors. V shed 1 base, J shed 2 bases, and the junction held 6 bases outside the gene matches. This CDR3 is built from 16 residues. Per germline, CDR1 MGHRA and CDR2 YSYEKL. The PCR contained 60 Vbeta and 13 Jbeta primers. Data came from immunoSEQ multiplex PCR; TCRdb stores just in-frame clones and leaves some out. The sample carries roughly 100,000 clones, 80% recorded once. V usage is TRBV4-1 and J usage is TRBJ2-5; 8 positions agree with TRBD1. Sequenced material: PBMCs. This sequence originates from a man between 25 and 39 years old in good health and CMV-seropositive. CDR3 in DNA: TGCGCCAGCAGCCAAGGGCACAGGGGGAAACAAGAGACCCAGTACTTC. This sequence encodes CASSQGHRGKQETQYF.